This passage covers 7 T cell receptor beta chains from one sample sequenced in a study of blood T cell repertoires in COVID-19. Some clones are missing from TCRdb's copy, which holds only in-frame ones; the method was immunoSEQ multiplex PCR. The sample records approximately 120,000 clones, approximately 85% being singletons. Sequences were obtained from peripheral blood. These TCRs come from a human donor in a cohort sampled during active COVID-19.

The chain is built from TRBV2 and TRBJ1-1; D unresolved. V lost 0 bases and J 0 bases, leaving 5 bases between the germline ends. Germline CDR1 reads SNHLY; CDR2 reads FYNNEI. The CDR3 loop spans 14 amino acids. The CDR3, as DNA: TGTGCCAGCAGTGAAGCGCGGGTGAACACTGAAGCTTTCTTT. Residues: CASSEARVNTEAFF.

V is TRBV5-4 and J is TRBJ1-6; D is perhaps TRBD1 (5 bases). Germline CDR1 reads SGHNT; CDR2 reads YYREEE (reference sequence). V shed 0 bases and J shed 7 bases, with 14 bases lying between them. The CDR3 is made up of 16 amino acids. In DNA form, the CDR3 reads TGTGCCAGCAGCTTGGAAGTGGGGGGGAAAAATTCACCCCTCCACTTT. It specifies CASSLEVGGKNSPLHF.

The chain is built from TRBV2 and TRBJ2-1; weak D call: TRBD1 (6 bases). Looked up from germline, CDR1 is SNHLY and CDR2 is FYNNEI. The CDR3 contains 15 residues. Trimming left V 5 bases short and J 3 bases short, with 14 bases between. The CDR3 nucleotides read TGTGCCAGCAGTTACGACAGGTCCCTCTACAATGAGCAGTTCTTC. Amino acid sequence: CASSYDRSLYNEQFF.

This clone has just a few counts. This rearrangement joins TRBV15 to TRBJ2-1, with TRBD1 as a possible D gene (6 bases). The CDR3 runs 16 residues. Germline-derived CDR1 and CDR2 are LNHNV and YYDKDF (reference sequence). V lost 0 bases, J lost 8 bases, and 17 bases lay in between. CDR3 sequence: CATSRDRAAPGDEQFF. CDR3 nucleotide sequence: TGTGCCACCAGCAGAGATCGGGCGGCCCCAGGGGATGAGCAGTTCTTC.

The gene calls are TRBV30 and TRBJ2-5, with TRBD2 matching over 7 bases. This CDR3 contains 15 residues. Germline CDR1 and CDR2: GTSNPN and SVGIG (reference sequence). V dropped 0 bases and J dropped 1; count of bases not matched to a gene: 5. The CDR3 DNA sequence: TGTGCCTGGAGTGTACCAGCGGGGATCCAAGAGACCCAGTACTTC. Translating gives CAWSVPAGIQETQYF.

The V gene is TRBV15, the J gene TRBJ1-6; D is unclear. V shed 8 bases and J shed 10 bases, with 15 bases lying between them. The CDR3 spans 13 residues. Germline loops: CDR1 LNHNV, CDR2 YYDKDF (reference sequence). This CDR3 is CATWAGGRSPLHF. CDR3 nucleotide sequence: TGTGCCACCTGGGCGGGAGGAAGATCACCCCTCCACTTT.

The genes are TRBV30 and TRBJ1-5; the D gene is possibly TRBD1 (6 bases). The CDR3 has 15 residues. CDR1 and CDR2 (germline): GTSNPN, SVGIG (reference sequence). Trimming removed 5 bases at V and 6 bases at J, with 20 bases between. CDR3 residues: CAWSGGRAGAQPQHF. The DNA of the CDR3 is TGTGCCTGGTCCGGGGGGCGGGCGGGGGCTCAGCCCCAGCATTTT. The variable domain in full, with the rest retrieved from reference TRBV30 and TRBJ1-5, is SQTIHQWPATLVQPVGSPLSLECTVEGTSNPNLYWYRQAAGRGLQLLFYSVGIGQISSEVPQNLSASRPQDRQFILSSKKLLLSDSGFYLCAWSGGRAGAQPQHFGDGTRLSIL.